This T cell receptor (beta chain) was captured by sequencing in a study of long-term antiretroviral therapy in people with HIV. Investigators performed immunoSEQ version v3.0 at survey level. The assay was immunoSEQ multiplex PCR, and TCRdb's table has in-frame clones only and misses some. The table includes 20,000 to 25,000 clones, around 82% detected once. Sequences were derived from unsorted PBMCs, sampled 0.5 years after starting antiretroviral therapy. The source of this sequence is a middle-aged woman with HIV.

The CDR3 here is CASSFGLGDYNYGYTF. The CDR3 nucleotides are TGTGCCAGCAGTTTTGGTTTAGGAGATTATAACTATGGCTACACCTTC. The chain has TRBV28 and TRBJ1-2; D is uncertain. CDR1 MDHEN and CDR2 SYDVKM come from the germline V gene. The CDR3 is 16 residues long. Trimming shortened V by 3 bases and J by 1 base, and 15 bases separated the two germline ends.